This TCR beta chain originates from a study of regulatory T cells in long-lasting Graves disease. The CDR3 consists of 14 residues. Looked up from germline, CDR1 is MNHNS and CDR2 is SASEGT. Trimming stripped 5 bases from V and 2 bases from J, with 10 bases between. CDR3-region Arm-PCR and iRepertoire HTBI primers produced the TCR beta libraries. TCRdb ran MiXCR on the multiplex PCR reads and lists one entry per CDR3 protein. The table includes 400,000 to 500,000 distinct CDR3 sequences, about 17% detected once. Regarding time point: newly diagnosed GD, antithyroid drugs for less than 3 months. Making the TCR library involved RNA that had been extracted from PBMCs. Diagnosis followed American Thyroid Association guidelines for Graves' disease. Regarding the study as a whole: A greater number of public clonotypes (more than 2,500) was shared by persistent patients than by new patients (about 880).

This clonotype has ten or more counts. Its antigen is currently unknown. These data are also associated with another study on T cells in Graves' hyperthyroidism and ophthalmopathy.

The chain is built from TRBV6-1 and TRBJ2-4; the D gene is possibly TRBD2 (5 bases). The sequence derives from a woman aged 18-29 years with Graves disease. The sequencing used peripheral blood mononuclear cells (PBMCs), collected at new diagnosis, from a patient treated with antithyroid drugs. In nucleotides, the CDR3 is TGTGCCAGCAGTCAATCGGGAACCAAAAACATTCAGTACTTC. Translating it yields CASSQSGTKNIQYF.